The 24 T cell receptor beta chains given below trace back to one sample, sequenced in a study of T cell responses to AZD1222 COVID-19 vaccine. Here immunoSEQ multiplex PCR was the method, and the copy in TCRdb shows in-frame clones only, minus some. The table lists 130,000 to 150,000 clones, about nine tenths of them singletons. The source was peripheral blood, collected on day 0 of AZD1222 vaccination. These receptors all come from an adult in good health.

The chain employs TRBV3-1 (or the pseudogene TRBV3-2) and TRBJ2-2; the D gene could be TRBD1 or TRBD2 (5 bases each). V lost 4 bases and J lost 6, with 18 bases in between. The germline CDR1 and CDR2 sequences are LGHDT and YNNKEL (reference sequence). This CDR3 region has 16 residues. This chain's CDR3 is CASSPRSRGWPGELFF. Here the CDR3 DNA reads TGTGCCAGCAGCCCCCGGTCGAGGGGTTGGCCCGGGGAGCTGTTTTTT.

The chain's CDR3 is CASSPGLAGGQETQYF. In nucleotides, the CDR3 is TGTGCCAGCAGCCCGGGCCTAGCGGGGGGGCAAGAGACCCAGTACTTC. V usage is TRBV5-8 and J usage is TRBJ2-5, with 12 bases lining up with TRBD2. The CDR3 loop spans 16 amino acids. Trimming took 4 bases from V and 2 from J; bases not matched to a gene: 6. Germline assignment: CDR1 SGHTS and CDR2 YDEGEE.

The gene calls are TRBV7-3 and TRBJ1-6, with 7 bases matching TRBD1. The V and J ends lost 0 bases and 7 bases, in that order; junction bases with no gene match: 0. This CDR3 region has 14 residues. The germline gives CDR1 SGHTA, CDR2 FQGTGA. DNA of the CDR3: TGTGCCAGCAGCTTAACACAGGGGAATTCACCCCTCCACTTT. It encodes CASSLTQGNSPLHF. Supplemented by reference TRBV7-3 and TRBJ1-6, the full variable domain reads GAGVSQTPSNKVTEKGKYVELRCDPISGHTALYWYRQSLGQGPEFLIYFQGTGAADDSGLPNDRFFAVRPEGSVSTLKIQRTERGDSAVYLCASSLTQGNSPLHFGNGTRLTVT.

This clone occurred a few times. CDR3 in DNA: TGTGCCAGCAGCGAATCCAGTAGGGGGGGACAGCCCCAGCATTTT. Amino acid sequence: CASSESSRGGQPQHF. The rearrangement joins TRBV7-9 to TRBJ1-5, with D perhaps matching TRBD1 (6 bases). The CDR3 is made up of 15 amino acids. V was cut by 5 bases and J by 7 bases, with 18 bases left in between. Per germline, CDR1 SEHNR and CDR2 FQNEAQ (reference sequence).

This chain links TRBV21-1 with TRBJ1-2; the tabulated D call, TRBD1, remains unverified against the DNA. TRBV21-1 is flagged as a pseudogene. The CDR3 consists of 21 residues. This chain's CDR3 is CASSKADEIFRHGHPALGYTF. The CDR3 DNA reads as TGTGCCAGCAGCAAGGCTGATGAGATATTTCGGCATGGACACCCGGCGTTGGGCTACACCTTC.

CDR3 sequence reads: CASSFQGTADTEAFF. The CDR3 DNA sequence: TGCGCCAGCAGCTTTCAGGGGACTGCGGACACTGAAGCTTTCTTT. J is TRBJ1-1 and V is TRBV5-1; D is possibly TRBD1 (6 bases). V lost 2 bases to trimming and J lost 3 bases, with 14 bases between them. The CDR3 contains 15 residues. CDR1 and CDR2 from the germline V gene are SGHRS and YFSETQ.

This chain links TRBV2 with TRBJ1-2; D not certain. Per the germline V gene, CDR1 is SNHLY and CDR2 is FYNNEI. V lost 3 bases, J lost 5 bases, and 13 bases lay in between. This CDR3 contains 14 residues. The CDR3 protein is CASSDGKGWYGYTF. CDR3 in DNA: TGTGCCAGCAGTGACGGGAAGGGTTGGTATGGCTACACCTTC.

The chain couples TRBV2 to TRBJ1-5; the D gene is possibly TRBD1 (6 bases). The CDR3 has 15 amino acids. Trimming took 6 bases from V and 2 from J, leaving 14 bases between them. CDR1 and CDR2 from the germline V gene are SNHLY and FYNNEI. This CDR3 is CASSEQGGGNQPQHF. CDR3 DNA sequence: TGTGCCAGCAGCGAACAGGGAGGTGGCAATCAGCCCCAGCATTTT.

The J gene is TRBJ2-1, the V gene TRBV10-3; 10 bases map to TRBD1. The CDR3 sequence is 21 residues long. Germline CDR1 ENHRY, CDR2 SYGVKD. V dropped 2 bases and J dropped 0; count of bases not matched to a gene: 16. In DNA, the CDR3 is TGTGCCATCAGTGAGCCCCTCCGGGACAGGGGCCGTCTTAGCTCCTACAATGAGCAGTTCTTC. As protein: CAISEPLRDRGRLSSYNEQFF.

The chain joins TRBV15 to TRBJ1-1; D perhaps matches TRBD1 (5 bases). V gave up 3 bases and J gave up 0 bases, with 14 bases separating them. Germline V CDR1 and CDR2: LNHNV, YYDKDF (reference sequence). This CDR3 spans 16 amino acids. CDR3 nucleotide sequence: TGTGCCACCAGCAGGGGGCGGGGGGTCATGAACACTGAAGCTTTCTTT. This gives the protein CATSRGRGVMNTEAFF.

CDR3 in DNA: TGTGCCAGCAGTTCTAAAGGGCCAGGGGTGGGGGAAAAACTGTTTTTT. Protein: CASSSKGPGVGEKLFF. The chain has TRBV27 and TRBJ1-4; TRBD1 is a possible D gene (6 bases). This CDR3 has 16 residues. The germline gives CDR1 MNHEY, CDR2 SMNVEV (reference sequence). V lost 4 bases and J lost 8, with 20 bases in between. The entire variable domain, with the rest obtained from reference TRBV27 and TRBJ1-4, is as follows: EAQVTQNPRYLITVTGKKLTVTCSQNMNHEYMSWYRQDPGLGLRQIYYSMNVEVTDKGDVPEGYKVSRKEKRNFPLILESPSPNQTSLYFCASSSKGPGVGEKLFFGSGTQLSVL.

V usage is TRBV4-2 and J usage is TRBJ1-5; D is undetermined. CDR3 length: 16 residues. Germline assignment: CDR1 LGHNA and CDR2 YNFKEQ. V gave up 3 bases and J gave up 2 bases, with 14 bases separating them. The DNA of the CDR3 is TGTGCCAGCAGCCAGGCGACCCATGAGGGCAATCAGCCCCAGCATTTT. As protein: CASSQATHEGNQPQHF.

The V and J genes are TRBV4-3 and TRBJ1-2, with D unresolved. The germline V gene encodes CDR1 LGHNA and CDR2 YSLEER. The V and J ends lost 0 bases and 0 bases respectively, with 11 bases between them. CDR3 length equals 16 residues. The CDR3 is CASSQDDFSSNYGYTF. The CDR3 coding sequence is TGCGCCAGCAGCCAAGATGATTTCAGTTCTAACTATGGCTACACCTTC.

V and J are TRBV13 and TRBJ1-1; TRBD1 agrees at 7 bases. Germline CDR1 is PRHDT and CDR2 is FYEKMQ (reference sequence). The V gene end was trimmed by 3 bases and the J gene end by 1 base; junction bases not matched to a gene: 17. There are 19 residues in the CDR3. CDR3 nucleotides: TGTGCCAGCAGCTTCCATCGACAGGGCCGCCTTACGCGGAACACTGAAGCTTTCTTT. It specifies CASSFHRQGRLTRNTEAFF.

The chain employs TRBV6-5 and TRBJ2-7, with D tentatively TRBD2 (6 bases). CDR1 MNHEY and CDR2 SVGAGI come from the germline V gene. The V gene lost 2 bases and the J gene lost 3 bases, with 14 bases spanning the gap. The CDR3 extends over 15 amino acids. CDR3 region: CASSYLGGGGYEQYF. The CDR3 nucleotides read TGTGCCAGCAGTTACCTCGGGGGAGGAGGCTACGAGCAGTACTTC.

The chain couples TRBV18 to TRBJ1-1; D call uncertain. Looked up from germline, CDR1 is KGHSH and CDR2 is LQKENI. There are 13 residues in the CDR3. V shed 6 bases and J shed 5 bases, with 13 bases lying between them. CDR3 sequence (DNA): TGTGCCAGCTCGCAAACACACGTAACTGAAGCTTTCTTT. Its protein product is CASSQTHVTEAFF.

The chain has TRBV9 and TRBJ1-1; D is perhaps TRBD1 (6 bases). This CDR3 has 17 amino acids. Germline CDR1 reads SGDLS; CDR2 reads YYNGEE. V lost 0 bases and J lost 1, with 16 bases in between. DNA of the CDR3: TGTGCCAGCAGCGTAGGTCTTGGTGGACAGAGGAACACTGAAGCTTTCTTT. Its protein product is CASSVGLGGQRNTEAFF.

The CDR3 DNA reads TGTGCCAGCAGCCAGGGGACTAGCGGGCAACAAGAGACCCAGTACTTC. Protein: CASSQGTSGQQETQYF. This chain links TRBV3-1 (or the pseudogene TRBV3-2) with TRBJ2-5, with 12 positions matching TRBD2. Germline-derived CDR1 and CDR2 are LGHDT and YNNKEL (reference sequence). This CDR3 comprises 16 residues. Losses at the gene ends were 3 bases for V and 2 bases for J; bases not matched to a gene: 4.

The gene calls are TRBV9 and TRBJ2-7, with 14 bases matching TRBD2. The length of the CDR3 is 16 residues. V was clipped by 4 bases and J by 3 bases; unmatched bases: 6. Germline V gives CDR1 SGDLS, CDR2 YYNGEE. CDR3 nucleotides: TGTGCCAGCAGCCCAGGACTAGCGGGAGGCCTCTACGAGCAGTACTTC. As protein: CASSPGLAGGLYEQYF.

V usage is TRBV11-3 and J usage is TRBJ2-1; D remains unclear. V was pared by 2 bases and J by 9 bases, with 14 bases between. Germline-derived CDR1 and CDR2 are SGHNT and YENEEA. The CDR3 is 14 amino acids. The CDR3 coding sequence is TGTGCCAGCAGCTTATCGTATGGTCTCGGTGAGCAGTTCTTC. This codes for CASSLSYGLGEQFF.

CDR3 sequence: CASSQESKAENEQFF. For the CDR3, the DNA is TGTGCCAGCAGCCAAGAGTCCAAGGCCGAGAATGAGCAGTTCTTC. The gene calls are TRBV4-2 and TRBJ2-1; D uncertain. Trimming shortened V by 0 bases and J by 7 bases, and 13 bases separated the two germline ends. The germline V gene has CDR1 LGHNA and CDR2 YNFKEQ. The CDR3 extends over 15 amino acids.

This sequence joins TRBV7-2 and TRBJ2-7; tentative D call: TRBD1 (6 bases). Trimming left V 3 bases short and J 4 bases short, with 16 bases between. CDR1 and CDR2 (germline): SGHTA, FQGNSA. This CDR3 is 15 amino acids long. CDR3 DNA: TGTGCCAGCAGCTTCGGGTGGCAGGGGATGTACGAGCAGTACTTC. Translation: CASSFGWQGMYEQYF.

The chain recombines TRBV9 with TRBJ1-1; D is undetermined. Germline V gene data show CDR1 as SGDLS and CDR2 as YYNGEE. The germline V and J ends were trimmed by 0 bases and 3 bases, with 18 bases remaining between them. There are 17 residues in the CDR3. The CDR3 DNA reads TGTGCCAGCAGCGTAGTAAAAGGGTTTGGAGGCGACACTGAAGCTTTCTTT. Translated: CASSVVKGFGGDTEAFF.

V and J are TRBV18 and TRBJ2-5, with 7 bases that match TRBD1. Germline V gives CDR1 KGHSH, CDR2 LQKENI. With V trimmed by 2 bases and J by 1 base, 4 bases remained unmatched. This CDR3 comprises 15 residues. The CDR3 spells CASSPGRDSQETQYF. The CDR3 coding sequence is TGTGCCAGCTCACCAGGCCGGGACAGCCAAGAGACCCAGTACTTC.